The present T cell receptor (beta chain) was sequenced within a study of shared clonotypes between healthy human individuals. As defined, naive CD8 cells were CD45RO-negative and positively selected for CCR7, with terminally differentiated effector memory CD45RA+ cells excluded. All donors were healthy HIV-negative adults lacking recent acute infections or vaccinations. Of note for this clone: As yet, its antigen is unknown.

V lost 2 bases, J lost 6 bases, and 15 bases stayed unmatched. The CDR3 runs to 18 residues. CDR1 is SEHNR, CDR2 FQNEAQ, per germline (reference sequence). Study-level points and caveats: Although depth was large, rarefaction showed that sequencing of the sorted subsets was incomplete.

Some clones are missing from TCRdb's copy, which holds only in-frame ones; the method was immunoSEQ multiplex PCR. The sample lists roughly 2,000,000 clones; around 95% were seen once. Sequenced material: naive CD8+ T cells from PBMCs. The V and J genes are TRBV7-9 and TRBJ1-4; 7 nucleotides align to TRBD1. The origin of this receptor is a young man in good health. Some clones in this sample may be carry-over from other donors' samples. CDR3 nucleotides: TGTGCCAGCAGCTTACGGGGTGGAGGAAGGGGGCAAGATGAAAAACTGTTTTTT. Protein product: CASSLRGGGRGQDEKLFF.